The 3 T cell receptor beta chains reported below all come from one sample, sequenced in a study of cytomegalovirus exposure and HLA in healthy donors. Primers: 60 Vbeta forward and 13 Jbeta reverse. Sequenced by immunoSEQ multiplex PCR; TCRdb stores in-frame clones only, minus some. The sample holds 100,000 to 120,000 clones, approximately 70% seen once. Specimen: PBMCs. The receptors here all came from a young man in good health and CMV-seronegative.

This sequence joins TRBV2 and TRBJ2-2; D unresolved. The germline CDR1 and CDR2 sequences are SNHLY and FYNNEI. The length of the CDR3 is 16 residues. V was trimmed by 10 bases and J by 2 bases, leaving 20 bases between them. CDR3 DNA: TGTGCCACCCAGAGGCAGCCTAACTTAAACACCGGGGAGCTGTTTTTT. Translated: CATQRQPNLNTGELFF.

This clone was detected only once. The genes are TRBV28 and TRBJ1-4; tentatively, D is TRBD1 (5 bases). This CDR3 has 15 amino acids. Trimming took off 2 bases at V and 4 bases at J, with 11 bases between the two ends. Germline CDR1 MDHEN, CDR2 SYDVKM. The chain's CDR3 is CASSLAGLGNEKLFF. The CDR3, as DNA: TGTGCCAGCAGTTTAGCAGGGTTGGGTAATGAAAAACTGTTTTTT.

This rearrangement joins TRBV7-2 to TRBJ1-2; TRBD1 is a possible D gene (6 bases). The germline gives CDR1 SGHTA, CDR2 FQGNSA. Trimming shortened V by 1 base and J by 3 bases, and 12 bases separated the two germline ends. CDR3 length equals 15 residues. The CDR3 DNA follows: TGTGCCAGCAGCTTAGGGGGGGGGCGCTACTATGGCTACACCTTC. Protein: CASSLGGGRYYGYTF.